This passage covers 9 T cell receptor beta chains from one sample sequenced in a study of blood T cell repertoires in COVID-19. Data came from immunoSEQ multiplex PCR; TCRdb stores just in-frame clones and leaves some out. The table includes some 180,000 clones, about 86% detected once. Sequences were obtained from peripheral blood. These receptors came from a man aged 65 to 85 with active or convalescent COVID-19.

The J gene is TRBJ2-5, the V gene TRBV11-2; no firm D call. The CDR3 covers 11 residues. Trimming took off 5 bases at V and 5 bases at J, with 6 bases between the two ends. CDR1 is SGHAT and CDR2 is FQNNGV in the germline V gene. The CDR3 coding sequence is TGTGCCAGCAGCCGAGGTGAGACCCAGTACTTC. This encodes CASSRGETQYF.

This clone was recorded once. V and J are TRBV7-9 and TRBJ1-6; 7 positions match TRBD1. Trimming took 8 bases from V and 5 from J; bases not matched to a gene: 9. This CDR3 is built from 15 residues. From germline, CDR1 is SEHNR and CDR2 FQNEAQ (reference sequence). The CDR3 DNA follows: TGTGCCAGCGATTACCACGGGACAGATAATTCACCCCTCCACTTT. Its protein product is CASDYHGTDNSPLHF.

A few counts support this clone. J is TRBJ2-7 and V is TRBV18; 13 bases line up with TRBD2. Germline lookup yields CDR1 KGHSH and CDR2 LQKENI. Germline trimming cut 6 bases from V and 6 bases from J; bases unmatched to any gene: 8. This CDR3 comprises 15 residues. CDR3 region: CASSRTSGRGGEQYF. The DNA for the CDR3 is TGTGCCAGCTCCCGGACTAGCGGGAGAGGGGGCGAGCAGTACTTC.

The V call is TRBV4-3, the J call TRBJ1-3; the D is unclear. This CDR3 contains 16 residues. V lost 1 base and J 4 bases, leaving 14 bases between the germline ends. Per the germline V gene, CDR1 is LGHNA and CDR2 is YSLEER. CDR3 in amino acids: CASSQAYRESGNTIYF. The CDR3 nucleotides are TGCGCCAGCAGCCAAGCCTACCGGGAATCAGGAAACACCATATATTTT.

This clone was seen more than once but under ten times. This chain uses TRBV28 with TRBJ2-7, with TRBD1 as a possible D gene (5 bases). This CDR3 contains 14 residues. Looked up from germline, CDR1 is MDHEN and CDR2 is SYDVKM. Trimming took 6 bases from V and 2 from J, leaving 14 bases between them. CDR3 residues: CASRGTTATYEQYF. In DNA form, the CDR3 reads TGTGCCAGCAGGGGAACGACAGCTACCTACGAGCAGTACTTC.

J is TRBJ1-1 and V is TRBV10-2, with TRBD1 identical over 8 bases. The CDR3 spans 14 residues. Trimming took 6 bases from V and 4 from J; bases not matched to a gene: 7. Germline CDR1 is WSHSY and CDR2 is SAAADI. The CDR3 DNA is TGCGCCAGCAGAGACAGGGGAGACGGCACTGAAGCTTTCTTT. Its protein is CASRDRGDGTEAFF.

The chain joins TRBV11-2 to TRBJ2-1; D may be TRBD1 (6 bases). Germline V lookup: CDR1 SGHAT, CDR2 FQNNGV. The CDR3 runs 14 residues. Deletions cut 2 bases from V and 6 bases from J, with 11 bases between. The CDR3 protein is CASSLWDTLNEQFF. CDR3 DNA: TGTGCCAGCAGCTTATGGGACACCCTCAATGAGCAGTTCTTC. The variable domain in full, completed from reference TRBV11-2 and TRBJ2-1, reads EAGVAQSPRYKIIEKRQSVAFWCNPISGHATLYWYQQILGQGPKLLIQFQNNGVVDDSQLPKDRFSAERLKGVDSTLKIQPAKLEDSAVYLCASSLWDTLNEQFFGPGTRLTVL.

The V and J genes are TRBV5-4 and TRBJ2-7; possibly TRBD1 for D (6 bases). Germline V gene data show CDR1 as SGHNT and CDR2 as YYREEE (reference sequence). The V gene lost 2 bases and the J gene lost 5 bases, with 14 bases spanning the gap. This CDR3 spans 14 amino acids. The CDR3 DNA follows: TGTGCCAGCAGCTTCATAGGGGGTTTGAACGAGCAGTACTTC. As protein: CASSFIGGLNEQYF.

The table lists this clone with a count of one. The chain links TRBV7-8 to TRBJ1-2; the match to TRBD1 covers 12 bases. This CDR3 region has 14 residues. Germline trimming cut 5 bases from V and 7 bases from J; bases unmatched to any gene: 5. Germline CDR1 and CDR2: SGHVS and FQNEAQ. The CDR3 spells CASSPGQGAFGYTF. In DNA, the CDR3 is TGTGCCAGCAGCCCGGGACAGGGGGCGTTTGGCTACACCTTC.